The T cell receptor beta chain under discussion was sequenced for a study of beta chain features in type 1 diabetes. As for this clone: Its cognate antigen is unknown.

Study results and caveats: Patients with type 1 diabetes carried fewer insertions and had more deletions at their VDJ junctions. Highly expressing activated T cells could be over-counted with a cDNA template.

Expressed TCRB transcripts were sequenced because the isolated RNA had all been reverse transcribed beforehand. Data came from immunoSEQ multiplex PCR; TCRdb stores just in-frame clones and leaves some out. Among under 350,000 clones, roughly 8% were seen once, and the ten largest hold roughly 1%. The V gene end was trimmed by 3 bases and the J gene end by 7 bases; junction bases not matched to a gene: 8. CDR1 is LGHNA, CDR2 YSLEER, per germline. This CDR3 is built from 14 residues. Sequencing used central memory CD4+ T cells from blood. The rearrangement uses TRBV4-3 and TRBJ1-1; 7 bases fit TRBD1. The TCR was taken from a woman aged 18-35 years in good health. Here the CDR3 DNA reads TGCGCCAGCAGCCACCGGACAGGCGCGGGTGAAGCTTTCTTT. Translating it yields CASSHRTGAGEAFF.